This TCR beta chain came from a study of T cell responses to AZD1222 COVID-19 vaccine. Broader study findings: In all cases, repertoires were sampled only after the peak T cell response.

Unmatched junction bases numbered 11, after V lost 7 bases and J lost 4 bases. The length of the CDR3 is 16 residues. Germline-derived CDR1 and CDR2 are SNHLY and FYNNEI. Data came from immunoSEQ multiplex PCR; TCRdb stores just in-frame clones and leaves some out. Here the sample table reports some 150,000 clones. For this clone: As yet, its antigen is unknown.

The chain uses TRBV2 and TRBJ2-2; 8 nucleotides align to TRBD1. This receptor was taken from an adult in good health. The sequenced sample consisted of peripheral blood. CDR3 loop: CASINGQGRSTGELFF. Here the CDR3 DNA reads TGTGCCAGCATAAACGGACAGGGAAGATCCACCGGGGAGCTGTTTTTT.